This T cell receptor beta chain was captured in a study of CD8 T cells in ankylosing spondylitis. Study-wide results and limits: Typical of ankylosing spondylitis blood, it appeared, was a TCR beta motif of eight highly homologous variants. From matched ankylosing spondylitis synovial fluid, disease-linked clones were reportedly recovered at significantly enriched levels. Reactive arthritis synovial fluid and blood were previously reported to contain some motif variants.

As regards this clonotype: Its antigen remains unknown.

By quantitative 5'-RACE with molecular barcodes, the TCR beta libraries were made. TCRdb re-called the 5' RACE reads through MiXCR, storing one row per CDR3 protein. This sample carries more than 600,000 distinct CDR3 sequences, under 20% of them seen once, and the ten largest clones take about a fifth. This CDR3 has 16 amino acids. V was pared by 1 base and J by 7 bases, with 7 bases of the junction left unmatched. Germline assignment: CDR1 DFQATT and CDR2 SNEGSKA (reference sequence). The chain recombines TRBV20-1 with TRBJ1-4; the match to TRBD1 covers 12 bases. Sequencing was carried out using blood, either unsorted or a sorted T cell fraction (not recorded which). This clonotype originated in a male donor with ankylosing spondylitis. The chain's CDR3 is CSARARGQGAVEKLFF. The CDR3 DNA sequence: TGCAGTGCTAGAGCGCGGGGACAGGGGGCCGTTGAAAAACTGTTTTTT.